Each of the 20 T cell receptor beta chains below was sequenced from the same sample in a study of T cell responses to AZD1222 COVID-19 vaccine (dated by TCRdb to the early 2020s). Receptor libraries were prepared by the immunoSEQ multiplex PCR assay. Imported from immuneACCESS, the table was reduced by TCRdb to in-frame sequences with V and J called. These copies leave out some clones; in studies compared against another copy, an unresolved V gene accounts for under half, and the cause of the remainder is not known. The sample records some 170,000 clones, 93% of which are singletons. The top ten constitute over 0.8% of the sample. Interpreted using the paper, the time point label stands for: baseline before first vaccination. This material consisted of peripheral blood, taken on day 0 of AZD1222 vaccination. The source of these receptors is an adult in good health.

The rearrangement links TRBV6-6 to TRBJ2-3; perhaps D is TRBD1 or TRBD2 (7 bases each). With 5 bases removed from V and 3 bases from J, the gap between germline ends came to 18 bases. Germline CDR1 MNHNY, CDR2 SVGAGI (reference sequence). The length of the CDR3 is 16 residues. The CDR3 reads CASSPQGGGGTDTQYF. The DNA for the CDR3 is TGTGCCAGCAGTCCCCAGGGGGGGGGCGGGACAGATACGCAGTATTTT.

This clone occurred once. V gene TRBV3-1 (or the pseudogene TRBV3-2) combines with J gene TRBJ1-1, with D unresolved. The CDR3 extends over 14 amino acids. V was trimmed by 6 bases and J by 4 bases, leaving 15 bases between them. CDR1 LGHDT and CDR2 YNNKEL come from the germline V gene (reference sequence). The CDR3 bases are TGTGCCAGCAGTCCTATTGGCGCAACCACTGAAGCTTTCTTT. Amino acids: CASSPIGATTEAFF.

The CDR3 loop is CASSDWAASGYYGYTF. CDR3 coding DNA: TGTGCCAGCAGTGATTGGGCGGCCTCGGGGTACTATGGCTACACCTTC. J is TRBJ1-2 and V is TRBV2; no definite D call. The V gene's germline CDR1 is SNHLY and CDR2 FYNNEI. This CDR3 has 16 residues. V was clipped by 3 bases and J by 3 bases, with 17 bases between them.

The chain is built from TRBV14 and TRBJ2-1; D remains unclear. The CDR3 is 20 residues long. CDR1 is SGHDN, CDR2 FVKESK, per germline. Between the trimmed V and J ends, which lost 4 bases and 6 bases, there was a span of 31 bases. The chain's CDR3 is CASSRFRSRSAVEASNEQFF. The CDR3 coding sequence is TGTGCCAGCAGCCGATTCCGGAGCAGGTCGGCGGTCGAGGCGAGCAATGAGCAGTTCTTC. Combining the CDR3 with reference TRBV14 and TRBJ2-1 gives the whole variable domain EAGVTQFPSHSVIEKGQTVTLRCDPISGHDNLYWYRRVMGKEIKFLLHFVKESKQDESGMPNNRFLAERTGGTYSTLKVQPAELEDSGVYFCASSRFRSRSAVEASNEQFFGPGTRLTVL.

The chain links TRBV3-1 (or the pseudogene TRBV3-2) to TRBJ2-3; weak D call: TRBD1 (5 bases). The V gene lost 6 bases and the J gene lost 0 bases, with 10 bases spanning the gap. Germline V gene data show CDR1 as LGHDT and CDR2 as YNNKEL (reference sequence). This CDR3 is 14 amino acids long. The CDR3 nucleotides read TGTGCCAGCAGGCAGGGAACTAGCACAGATACGCAGTATTTT. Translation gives CASRQGTSTDTQYF.

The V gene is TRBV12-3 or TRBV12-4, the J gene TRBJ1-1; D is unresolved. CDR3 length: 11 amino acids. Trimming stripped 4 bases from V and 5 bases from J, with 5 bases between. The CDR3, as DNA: TGTGCCAGCAGTTCTTGGACTGAAGCTTTCTTT. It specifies CASSSWTEAFF.

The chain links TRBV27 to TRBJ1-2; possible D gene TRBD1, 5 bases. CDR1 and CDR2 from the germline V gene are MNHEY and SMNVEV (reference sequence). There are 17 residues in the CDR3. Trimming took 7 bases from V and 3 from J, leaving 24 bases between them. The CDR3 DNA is TGTGCCAGCAAGGTCGGGTGGTTTGGACACGACGACTATGGCTACACCTTC. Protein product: CASKVGWFGHDDYGYTF.

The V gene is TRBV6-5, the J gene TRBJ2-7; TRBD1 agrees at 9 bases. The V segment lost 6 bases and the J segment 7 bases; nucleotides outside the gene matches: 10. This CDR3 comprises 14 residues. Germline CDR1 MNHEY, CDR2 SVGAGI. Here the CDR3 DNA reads TGTGCCAGCAGGCCAACCGGGACAGGGCGGGAGCAGTACTTC. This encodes CASRPTGTGREQYF.

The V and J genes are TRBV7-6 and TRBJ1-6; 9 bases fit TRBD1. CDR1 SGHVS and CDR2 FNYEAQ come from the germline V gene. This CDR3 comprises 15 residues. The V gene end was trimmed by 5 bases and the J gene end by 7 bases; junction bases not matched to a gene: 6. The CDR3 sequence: CASSPLGQGNSPLHF. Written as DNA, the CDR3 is TGTGCCAGCAGCCCTTTAGGACAGGGGAATTCACCCCTCCACTTT.

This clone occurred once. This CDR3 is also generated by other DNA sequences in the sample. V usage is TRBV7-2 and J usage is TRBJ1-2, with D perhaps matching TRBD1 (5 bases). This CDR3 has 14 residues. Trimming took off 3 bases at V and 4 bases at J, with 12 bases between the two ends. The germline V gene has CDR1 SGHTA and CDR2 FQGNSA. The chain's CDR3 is CASSLAREGYGYTF. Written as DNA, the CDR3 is TGTGCCAGCAGCTTGGCCAGGGAAGGCTATGGCTACACCTTC.

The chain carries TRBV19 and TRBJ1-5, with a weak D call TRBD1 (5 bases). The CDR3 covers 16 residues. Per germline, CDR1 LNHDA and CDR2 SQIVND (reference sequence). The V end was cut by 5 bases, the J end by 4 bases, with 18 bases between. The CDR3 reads CASSADRGFLNQPQHF. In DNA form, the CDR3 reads TGTGCCAGTAGTGCGGACCGGGGGTTTCTGAATCAGCCCCAGCATTTT.

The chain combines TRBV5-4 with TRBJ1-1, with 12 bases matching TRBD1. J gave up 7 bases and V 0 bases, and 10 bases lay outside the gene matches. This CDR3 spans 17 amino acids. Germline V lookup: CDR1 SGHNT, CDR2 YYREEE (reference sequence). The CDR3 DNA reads TGTGCCAGCAGCTTGGGAGGGCCGGGACAGGGGGCTATTGAAGCTTTCTTT. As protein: CASSLGGPGQGAIEAFF.

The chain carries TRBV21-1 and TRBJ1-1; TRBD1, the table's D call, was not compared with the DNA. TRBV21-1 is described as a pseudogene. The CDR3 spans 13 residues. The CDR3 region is CASTKQENTEAFF. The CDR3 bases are TGTGCCAGCACCAAACAGGAGAACACTGAAGCTTTCTTT.

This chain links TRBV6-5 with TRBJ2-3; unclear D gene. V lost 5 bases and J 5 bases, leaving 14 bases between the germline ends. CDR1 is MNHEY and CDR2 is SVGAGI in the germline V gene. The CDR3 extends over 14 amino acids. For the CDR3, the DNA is TGTGCCAGCAGTCTACCTAAATCCGGAGATACGCAGTATTTT. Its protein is CASSLPKSGDTQYF.

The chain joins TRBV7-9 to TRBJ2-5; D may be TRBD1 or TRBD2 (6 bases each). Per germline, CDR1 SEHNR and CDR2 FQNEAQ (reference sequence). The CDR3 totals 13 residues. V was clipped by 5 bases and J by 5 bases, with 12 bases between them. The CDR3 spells CASSPRGPETQYF. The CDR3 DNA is TGTGCCAGCAGCCCCCGGGGGCCCGAGACCCAGTACTTC.

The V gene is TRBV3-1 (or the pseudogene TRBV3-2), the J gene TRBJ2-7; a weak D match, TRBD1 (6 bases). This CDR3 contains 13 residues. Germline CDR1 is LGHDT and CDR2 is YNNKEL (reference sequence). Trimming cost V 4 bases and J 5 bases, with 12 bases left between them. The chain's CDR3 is CASSPYRVDEQYF. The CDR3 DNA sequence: TGTGCCAGCAGCCCCTACAGGGTAGACGAGCAGTACTTC.

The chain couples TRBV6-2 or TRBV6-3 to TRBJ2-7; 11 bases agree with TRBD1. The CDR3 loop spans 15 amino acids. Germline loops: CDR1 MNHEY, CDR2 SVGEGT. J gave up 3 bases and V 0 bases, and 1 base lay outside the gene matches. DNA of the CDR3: TGTGCCAGCAGTTACTCCGGGACAGGGGGCTACGAGCAGTACTTC. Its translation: CASSYSGTGGYEQYF.

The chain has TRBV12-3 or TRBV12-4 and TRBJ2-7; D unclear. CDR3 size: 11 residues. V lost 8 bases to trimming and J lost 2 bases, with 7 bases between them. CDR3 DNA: TGTGCCAGCGGCGGAACCTACGAGCAGTACTTC. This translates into CASGGTYEQYF.

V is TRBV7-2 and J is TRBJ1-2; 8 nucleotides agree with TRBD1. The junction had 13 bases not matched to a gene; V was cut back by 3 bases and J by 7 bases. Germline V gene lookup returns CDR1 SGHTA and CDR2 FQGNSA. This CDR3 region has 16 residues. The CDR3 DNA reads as TGTGCCAGCAGCTTCGCCCCGGGACAGGATAAGGGTGGCTACACCTTC. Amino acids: CASSFAPGQDKGGYTF.

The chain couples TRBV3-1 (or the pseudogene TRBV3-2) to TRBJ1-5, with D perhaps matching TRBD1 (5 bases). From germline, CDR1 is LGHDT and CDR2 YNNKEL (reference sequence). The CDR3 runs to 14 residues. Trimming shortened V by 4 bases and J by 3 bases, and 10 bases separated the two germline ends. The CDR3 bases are TGTGCCAGCAGCCCGGGACTGAACAATCAGCCCCAGCATTTT. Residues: CASSPGLNNQPQHF.